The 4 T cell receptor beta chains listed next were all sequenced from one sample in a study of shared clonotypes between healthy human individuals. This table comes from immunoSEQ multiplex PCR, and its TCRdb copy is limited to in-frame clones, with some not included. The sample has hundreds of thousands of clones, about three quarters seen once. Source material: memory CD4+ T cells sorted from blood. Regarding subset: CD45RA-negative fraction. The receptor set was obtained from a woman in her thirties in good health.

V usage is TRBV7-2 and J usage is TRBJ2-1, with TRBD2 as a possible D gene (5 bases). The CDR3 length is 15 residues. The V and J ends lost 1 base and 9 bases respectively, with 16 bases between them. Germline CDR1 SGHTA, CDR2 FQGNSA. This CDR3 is CASSLGVGVVSEQFF. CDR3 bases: TGTGCCAGCAGCTTAGGCGTGGGAGTGGTCAGTGAGCAGTTCTTC.

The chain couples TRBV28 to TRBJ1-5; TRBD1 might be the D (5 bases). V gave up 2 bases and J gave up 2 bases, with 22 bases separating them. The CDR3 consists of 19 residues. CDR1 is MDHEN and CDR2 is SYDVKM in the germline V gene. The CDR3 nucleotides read TGTGCCAGCAGTTTAGGAGGGACTTGGGGGGATCCTGGCAATCAGCCCCAGCATTTT. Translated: CASSLGGTWGDPGNQPQHF.

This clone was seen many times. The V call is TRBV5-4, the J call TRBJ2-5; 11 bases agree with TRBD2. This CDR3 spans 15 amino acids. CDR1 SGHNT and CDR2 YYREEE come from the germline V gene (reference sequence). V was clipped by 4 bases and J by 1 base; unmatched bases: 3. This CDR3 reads CASSAGLAGQETQYF. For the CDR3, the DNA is TGTGCCAGCAGCGCCGGACTAGCGGGCCAAGAGACCCAGTACTTC.

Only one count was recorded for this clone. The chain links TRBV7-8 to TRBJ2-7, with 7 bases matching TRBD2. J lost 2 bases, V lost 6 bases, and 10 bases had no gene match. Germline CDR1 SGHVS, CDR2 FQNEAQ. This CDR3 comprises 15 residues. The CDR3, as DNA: TGTGCCAGCAGTTCAAAGCGGGATCCAACCTACGAGCAGTACTTC. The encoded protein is CASSSKRDPTYEQYF.